These 14 T cell receptor beta chains originate from one sample sequenced in a study of regulatory T cells in long-lasting Graves disease. Time point meaning: persistent/refractory GD, antithyroid drugs over 5 years with positive TRAb. TCR sequences were obtained from RNA taken from PBMCs. The TCR beta library used iRepertoire HTBI primers with Arm-PCR amplification of CDR3. MiXCR, applied by TCRdb to the multiplex PCR reads, yields one record per CDR3 protein. This sample has roughly 400,000 distinct CDR3 sequences, with 21% found just once. The material sequenced was peripheral blood mononuclear cells (PBMCs), taken when the disease was refractory, from a patient treated with antithyroid drugs. The receptors come from a female donor with Graves disease.

The rearrangement links TRBV30 to TRBJ2-2; D may match TRBD1 or TRBD2 (5 bases each). In germline, CDR1 is GTSNPN, CDR2 SVGIG (reference sequence). With 7 bases removed from V and 5 bases from J, the gap between germline ends came to 17 bases. CDR3 length equals 14 residues. CDR3 bases: TGTGCCTCCCGCCCTACGGGGCAAACCGGGGAGCTGTTTTTT. It encodes CASRPTGQTGELFF.

The sample holds many counts of this clonotype. This rearrangement joins TRBV19 to TRBJ2-5; D unresolved. Trimming cost V 4 bases and J 4 bases, with 10 bases left between them. CDR1 is LNHDA and CDR2 is SQIVND in the germline V gene (reference sequence). The CDR3 is 13 residues long. This CDR3 is CASSSWLSETQYF. The DNA for the CDR3 is TGTGCCAGTAGTAGTTGGCTATCAGAGACCCAGTACTTC. The full variable domain, completed using reference TRBV19 and TRBJ2-5, is DGGITQSPKYLFRKEGQNVTLSCEQNLNHDAMYWYRQDPGQGLRLIYYSQIVNDFQKGDIAEGYSVSREKKESFPLTVTSAQKNPTAFYLCASSSWLSETQYFGPGTRLLVL.

This clonotype has a count of ten or more. This rearrangement joins TRBV2 to TRBJ2-2; TRBD1 aligns across 8 bases. The J segment lost 5 bases and the V segment lost 2 bases, leaving 4 bases of the junction unmatched. The CDR3 has 15 amino acids. The germline CDR1 and CDR2 sequences are SNHLY and FYNNEI. The CDR3 bases are TGTGCCAGCAGTGAACAGGGGGCGGGAACCGGGGAGCTGTTTTTT. Translating gives CASSEQGAGTGELFF.

Points on this clonotype: An end of the junction differs from the germline gene, which may be a read error. V and J are TRBV5-5 and TRBJ1-5, with 8 nucleotides matching TRBD1. This CDR3 spans 15 amino acids. CDR1 and CDR2 (germline): SGHKS, YYEKEE (reference sequence). DNA for the CDR3: TGTGCCAGCAGCTCCGAGACAGGGGATAATCAACCCCAGCATTTT. Residues: CASSSETGDNQPQHF.

The chain uses TRBV5-1 and TRBJ2-7; D possibly uses TRBD1 or TRBD2 (5 bases each). Trimming shortened V by 1 base and J by 0 bases, and 11 bases separated the two germline ends. This CDR3 comprises 15 residues. Germline CDR1 and CDR2: SGHRS and YFSETQ. CDR3 bases: TGCGCCAGCAGCTTGAGCACAGGAGGCTCCTACGAGCAGTACTTC. Encoded protein: CASSLSTGGSYEQYF.

This clonotype was seen many times. The chain joins TRBV7-9 to TRBJ2-4; TRBD2 matches at 10 bases. Germline assignment: CDR1 SEHNR and CDR2 FQNEAQ (reference sequence). The CDR3 runs to 15 residues. J was trimmed by 6 bases and V by 4 bases; bases with no gene match: 6. As DNA, the CDR3 is TGTGCCAGCAGCTCTCCACTAGCGGGAAGAAACATTCAGTACTTC. Translation gives CASSSPLAGRNIQYF.

This clonotype was seen only a few times. The rearrangement links TRBV13 to TRBJ2-5; 8 positions match TRBD1. CDR1 and CDR2 from the germline V gene are PRHDT and FYEKMQ (reference sequence). The CDR3 runs to 15 residues. The junction had 7 bases not matched to a gene; V was cut back by 2 bases and J by 5 bases. CDR3 loop: CASSLMDRVGETQYF. For the CDR3, the DNA is TGTGCCAGCAGCTTAATGGACAGGGTGGGGGAGACCCAGTACTTC.

This clonotype was seen ten or more times. The rearrangement joins TRBV4-1 to TRBJ2-7; the D gene is possibly TRBD1 (6 bases). The V end was cut by 1 base, the J end by 6 bases, with 13 bases between. CDR3 length: 14 amino acids. CDR1 is MGHRA, CDR2 YSYEKL, per germline. CDR3 protein: CASSQGRGMAEQYF. The CDR3 nucleotides are TGCGCCAGCAGCCAAGGCAGGGGAATGGCCGAGCAGTACTTC.

The chain couples TRBV4-2 to TRBJ2-3, with a possible D match to TRBD2 (5 bases). CDR1 is LGHNA and CDR2 is YNFKEQ in the germline V gene. The CDR3 has 16 residues. Trimming took off 4 bases at V and 2 bases at J, with 16 bases between the two ends. The CDR3 coding sequence is TGTGCCAGCAGCCGCACGAGCGGAGCTAACACAGATACGCAGTATTTT. Amino acid sequence: CASSRTSGANTDTQYF.

This clonotype occurred many times. The chain employs TRBV7-9 and TRBJ2-5; no definite D call. From germline, CDR1 is SEHNR and CDR2 FQNEAQ (reference sequence). V shed 5 bases and J shed 5 bases, with 12 bases lying between them. This CDR3 region has 13 residues. DNA of the CDR3: TGTGCCAGCAGCCTCGCGGACGAGGAGACCCAGTACTTC. Its protein product is CASSLADEETQYF.

This clonotype has ten or more counts. The rearrangement joins TRBV28 to TRBJ2-7; 7 nucleotides agree with TRBD1. The CDR3 covers 13 residues. CDR1 and CDR2 from the germline V gene are MDHEN and SYDVKM. V lost 10 bases and J lost 5; bases outside the gene matches: 11. CDR3 DNA: TGTGCCACCTGGGGACAGTCCGTAAACGAGCAGTACTTC. This sequence encodes CATWGQSVNEQYF.

This clonotype was observed at least ten times. This chain links TRBV3-1 with TRBJ2-7; tentatively, D is TRBD1 (5 bases). Between the trimmed V and J ends, which lost 2 bases and 2 bases, there was a span of 7 bases. The germline gives CDR1 LGHDT, CDR2 YNNKEL (reference sequence). This CDR3 has 13 residues. The CDR3 DNA is TGTGCCAGCAGCCAACAGGGTCCCTACGAGCAGTACTTC. It codes for CASSQQGPYEQYF.

This sequence joins TRBV5-1 and TRBJ1-1; tentatively, D is TRBD1 (6 bases). Germline CDR1 reads SGHRS; CDR2 reads YFSETQ. With 4 bases removed from V and 0 bases from J, the gap between germline ends came to 22 bases. The CDR3 is made up of 18 amino acids. The CDR3 nucleotides are TGCGCCAGCAGCCCGAGTGGGGGCCGCGGGGGACTGAACACTGAAGCTTTCTTT. It yields the protein CASSPSGGRGGLNTEAFF. The full variable domain, in which reference TRBV5-1 and TRBJ1-1 provide the parts outside the CDR3, is KAGVTQTPRYLIKTRGQQVTLSCSPISGHRSVSWYQQTPGQGLQFLFEYFSETQRNKGNFPGRFSGRQFSNSRSEMNVSTLELGDSALYLCASSPSGGRGGLNTEAFFGQGTRLTVV.

The chain is built from TRBV4-2 and TRBJ2-7, with D possibly matching TRBD2 (5 bases). CDR3 length: 15 residues. Germline loops: CDR1 LGHNA, CDR2 YNFKEQ. Trimming shortened V by 5 bases and J by 3 bases, and 17 bases separated the two germline ends. The CDR3 region has the DNA TGTGCCAGCAGCAAGAGCCCAGGCGGAGGCTACGAGCAGTACTTC. The encoded protein is CASSKSPGGGYEQYF.